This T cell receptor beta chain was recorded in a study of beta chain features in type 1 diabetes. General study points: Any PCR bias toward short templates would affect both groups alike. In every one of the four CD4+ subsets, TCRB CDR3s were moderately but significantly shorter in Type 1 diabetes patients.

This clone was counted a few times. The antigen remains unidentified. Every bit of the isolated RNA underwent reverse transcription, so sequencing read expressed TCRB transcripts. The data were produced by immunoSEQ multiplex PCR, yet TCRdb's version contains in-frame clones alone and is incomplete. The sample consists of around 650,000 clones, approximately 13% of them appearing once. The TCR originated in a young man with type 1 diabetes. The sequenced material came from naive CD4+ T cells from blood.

Here the CDR3 DNA reads TGTGCCAGCAGCGCGACTAGGAGAGAGACCCAGTACTTC. It encodes CASSATRRETQYF. The V gene is TRBV14, the J gene TRBJ2-5, with D perhaps TRBD2 (6 bases). CDR1 is SGHDN and CDR2 is FVKESK in the germline V gene. CDR3 length: 13 amino acids. V was cut by 5 bases and J by 4 bases, with 11 bases left in between.